A single sample is the source of the 17 T cell receptor beta chains below, sequenced in a study of T cell clonality in common variable immunodeficiency. Sequenced by immunoSEQ multiplex PCR; TCRdb stores in-frame clones only, minus some. The profile covers some 64,000 clones, none occurring a single time. The sequenced material came from peripheral blood mononuclear cells. These receptors all come from a person aged 18 to 75 in good health.

This clone showed up many times. The CDR3 end lies 3 residues beyond the end of the read and is filled in from the germline J gene. The rearrangement joins TRBV6-2 or TRBV6-3 to TRBJ2-4; 9 bases map to TRBD2. The junction had 7 bases not matched to a gene; V was cut back by 4 bases and J by 9 bases. The CDR3 consists of 14 residues. Germline V gene lookup returns CDR1 MNHEY and CDR2 SVGEGT. The CDR3 loop is CASSWAGGPGIQYF. The sequenced CDR3 bases are TGTGCCAGCAGTTGGGCGGGAGGGCCGGGCATT.

This clone has a count of ten or more. The CDR3 end lies 3 residues beyond the end of the read and is filled in from the germline J gene. The chain employs TRBV5-5 and TRBJ2-2; 9 positions match TRBD1. Germline CDR1 reads SGHKS; CDR2 reads YYEKEE (reference sequence). CDR3 length equals 13 residues. V lost 4 bases, J lost 8 bases, and 3 bases stayed unmatched. CDR3 sequence: CASSQQGAGELFF. Incomplete CDR3 DNA: TGTGCCAGCAGCCAACAGGGGGCAGGGGAG.

This clone was found many times. The read gets to within 3 residues of the CDR3 end, and the germline J gene fills in the rest. The V call is TRBV15, the J call TRBJ2-4, with TRBD2 as a possible D gene (6 bases). V lost 10 bases to trimming and J lost 4 bases, with 17 bases between them. Germline-derived CDR1 and CDR2 are LNHNV and YYDKDF (reference sequence). This CDR3 has 14 amino acids. CDR3 amino acids: CAIGLGGMKNIQYF. The CDR3 DNA, read in part, is TGTGCCATCGGCCTCGGGGGAATGAAAAACATT.

This clone was detected ten times or more. The CDR3 end is not reached by the read, which stops 3 residues before it; the germline J gene fills it in. The chain joins TRBV20-1 to TRBJ2-7; 12 nucleotides match TRBD2. J was trimmed by 3 bases and V by 4 bases; bases with no gene match: 1. In germline, CDR1 is DFQATT, CDR2 SNEGSKA (reference sequence). The CDR3 extends over 13 amino acids. The sequenced CDR3 bases are TGCAGTGCTATACTAGCGGGGGGCTACGAG. This gives the protein CSAILAGGYE. The whole CDR3 is CSAILAGGYEQYF.

Ten or more counts support this clone. The observed sequence ends 3 residues before the CDR3 terminus, with the missing tail filled in from the germline J gene. The chain uses TRBV28 and TRBJ2-3; 10 bases are a match to TRBD2. Germline-derived CDR1 and CDR2 are MDHEN and SYDVKM. J gave up 7 bases and V 4 bases, and 5 bases lay outside the gene matches. The length of the CDR3 is 14 residues. The CDR3 DNA, read in part, is TGTGCCAGCAGTTGGCTAGCGGGAGTAAATACG. Its protein product is CASSWLAGVNT. In full, the CDR3 is CASSWLAGVNTQYF.

This clone was seen repeatedly, ten times or more. The read gets to within 3 residues of the CDR3 end, and the germline J gene fills in the rest. The gene calls are TRBV5-1 and TRBJ2-7, with D unresolved. Germline V lookup: CDR1 SGHRS, CDR2 YFSETQ. The CDR3 is 13 amino acids. Trimming stripped 0 bases from V and 4 bases from J, with 8 bases between. CDR3 DNA, as far as it was read: TGCGCCAGCAGCTTGGCCAGTGAATACGAG. It encodes CASSLASEYE. In full, the CDR3 reads CASSLASEYEQYF.

This clone was recorded at least ten times. The CDR3 goes on 3 residues after the read ends, and that part is filled in from the germline J gene. The rearrangement uses TRBV5-1 and TRBJ2-1; 7 bases agree with TRBD1. This CDR3 comprises 13 residues. V shed 7 bases, J shed 7 bases, and the junction held 8 bases outside the gene matches. Germline V gene sequence: CDR1 SGHRS, CDR2 YFSETQ. CDR3 region: CASAGGDLNEQFF. Incomplete CDR3 DNA: TGCGCCAGCGCAGGGGGTGATCTTAATGAG. Combining the CDR3 with reference TRBV5-1 and TRBJ2-1 gives the whole variable domain KAGVTQTPRYLIKTRGQQVTLSCSPISGHRSVSWYQQTPGQGLQFLFEYFSETQRNKGNFPGRFSGRQFSNSRSEMNVSTLELGDSALYLCASAGGDLNEQFFGPGTRLTVL.

This clone was seen at least ten times. The read is 3 residues too short to cover the CDR3 end, so that end is filled in from the germline J gene. V and J are TRBV18 and TRBJ1-1; possible D gene TRBD1, 5 bases. The CDR3 is 13 amino acids. V lost 8 bases to trimming and J lost 5 bases, with 15 bases between them. CDR1 is KGHSH, CDR2 LQKENI, per germline. CDR3 loop: CASEGGRATEAFF. Incomplete CDR3 DNA: TGTGCCAGCGAGGGAGGCAGGGCAACTGAA.

This clone occurred many times. The read gets to within 3 residues of the CDR3 end, and the germline J gene fills in the rest. The V gene is TRBV5-1, the J gene TRBJ2-7; 10 bases are a match to TRBD1. Germline V gene sequence: CDR1 SGHRS, CDR2 YFSETQ. This CDR3 has 15 residues. Germline trimming cut 4 bases from V and 2 bases from J; bases unmatched to any gene: 6. Incomplete CDR3 DNA: TGCGCCAGCAGCCCGGGACAGGGGATGGCCTACGAG. It yields the protein CASSPGQGMAYE. Given in full, the CDR3 is CASSPGQGMAYEQYF.

This clone was picked up a small number of times. The CDR3 end lies 3 residues beyond the end of the read and is filled in from the germline J gene. This chain links TRBV2 with TRBJ1-5; D is unresolved. Per the germline V gene, CDR1 is SNHLY and CDR2 is FYNNEI. Trimming left V 2 bases short and J 3 bases short, with 5 bases between. The length of the CDR3 is 13 residues. CDR3 residues: CASSEQLNQPQHF. The CDR3 DNA, read in part, is TGTGCCAGCAGTGAACAACTCAATCAGCCC.

This clone was observed many times. The read is 3 residues too short to cover the CDR3 end, so that end is filled in from the germline J gene. This chain links TRBV18 with TRBJ1-1; possibly TRBD1 for D (6 bases). Trimming cost V 2 bases and J 7 bases, with 11 bases left between them. The CDR3 loop spans 13 amino acids. From germline, CDR1 is KGHSH and CDR2 LQKENI. The sequenced part of the CDR3 DNA is TGTGCCAGCTCACCAAACAGGGACGGTGAA. This codes for CASSPNRDGE. The whole CDR3 sequence reads CASSPNRDGEAFF.

Ten or more counts support this clone. CDR3 bases read: TGTGCCAGTAGTATGACAGGGGGCGCAGGCACAGATACG. Protein: CASSMTGGAGTDT. The full CDR3 protein reads CASSMTGGAGTDTQYF. The chain combines TRBV19 with TRBJ2-3, with TRBD1 matching 10 bases. The observed sequence ends 3 residues before the CDR3 terminus, with the missing tail filled in from the germline J gene. The CDR3 covers 16 residues. V shed 3 bases, J shed 1 base, and the junction held 4 bases outside the gene matches. CDR1 is LNHDA, CDR2 SQIVND, per germline (reference sequence).

This clone was observed at least ten times. The CDR3 goes on 3 residues after the read ends, and that part is filled in from the germline J gene. The chain is built from TRBV2 and TRBJ1-2; TRBD1 aligns across 7 bases. The CDR3 runs to 14 residues. Germline loops: CDR1 SNHLY, CDR2 FYNNEI. V lost 7 bases, J lost 6 bases, and 11 bases stayed unmatched. The CDR3 bases that were read are TGTGCCAGCAACCTGGGACAGCGACGGGATGGC. Amino acid sequence: CASNLGQRRDG. The full CDR3 protein is CASNLGQRRDGYTF.

This clone was observed many times. The missing CDR3 end, 3 residues past where the read stops, is filled in from the germline J gene. V and J are TRBV7-2 and TRBJ2-5; 10 nucleotides line up with TRBD2. There are 14 residues in the CDR3. V lost 5 bases and J lost 5; bases outside the gene matches: 5. Germline V gene sequence: CDR1 SGHTA, CDR2 FQGNSA. The CDR3 spells CASSPGLAMETQYF. CDR3 bases read: TGTGCCAGCAGCCCGGGACTAGCGATGGAGACC.

This clone appeared many times. The read comes to an end 3 residues before the CDR3 does, leaving the germline J gene to fill in the end. This rearrangement joins TRBV7-9 to TRBJ2-5; no reliable D call. V was cut by 5 bases and J by 1 base, with 11 bases left in between. Per the germline V gene, CDR1 is SEHNR and CDR2 is FQNEAQ (reference sequence). The length of the CDR3 is 14 residues. The CDR3 here is CASSHEVTQETQYF. The DNA read from the CDR3 is TGTGCCAGCAGCCACGAGGTAACCCAAGAGACC.

This clone has a count of ten or more. The CDR3 extends 3 residues past the end of the read, so its final part is completed from the germline J gene. V usage is TRBV19 and J usage is TRBJ1-1; the match to TRBD1 covers 8 bases. CDR1 and CDR2 (germline): LNHDA, SQIVND (reference sequence). After removal of 5 bases from V and 1 base from J, the junction contained 15 bases not matched to a gene. The CDR3 has 18 amino acids. The DNA read from the CDR3 is TGTGCCAGTAGTTCGCTCCGGGCAGGGGGCGCCCGGAACACTGAA. As protein: CASSSLRAGGARNTE. The whole CDR3 protein is CASSSLRAGGARNTEAFF. The full variable domain, in which reference TRBV19 and TRBJ1-1 provide the parts outside the CDR3, is DGGITQSPKYLFRKEGQNVTLSCEQNLNHDAMYWYRQDPGQGLRLIYYSQIVNDFQKGDIAEGYSVSREKKESFPLTVTSAQKNPTAFYLCASSSLRAGGARNTEAFFGQGTRLTVV.

A few counts support this clone. The read stops 3 residues short of the end of the CDR3; the missing end is completed from the germline J gene. The chain combines TRBV2 with TRBJ2-3; D gene ambiguous. CDR3 length equals 14 residues. V lost 8 bases to trimming and J lost 0 bases, with 12 bases between them. The V gene's germline CDR1 is SNHLY and CDR2 FYNNEI. The sequenced CDR3 bases are TGTGCCAGCGAGGCGGAAACTAGCACAGATACG. Its protein is CASEAETSTDT. The complete CDR3 protein is CASEAETSTDTQYF.